This T cell receptor beta chain was recorded in a study of beta chain features in type 1 diabetes. Study overall: Comparable age, gender and cell yields were observed in patients relative to healthy donors.

V lost 2 bases to trimming and J lost 0 bases, with 5 bases between them. Germline lookup yields CDR1 SGHTA and CDR2 FQGNSA. The CDR3 sequence is 15 residues long. This clone has a handful of counts. It was via CD45RO/CCR7/CD25/CD127/CD95/CD27 that CD4+ naive, central memory, regulatory and stem cell-like memory cells were sorted. Investigators reverse transcribed all isolated RNA, so they sequenced expressed TCRB transcripts. TCRdb keeps only in-frame clones here, not all; method: immunoSEQ multiplex PCR. This table holds 300,000 to 350,000 clones, around a fifth found once. The sequenced sample was naive CD4+ T cells from blood. The V gene is TRBV7-2, the J gene TRBJ2-6; D not certain. The sequence was collected from a woman between 18 and 29 years old in good health. For the CDR3, the DNA is TGTGCCAGCAGCTTACGGAGCTCTGGGGCCAACGTCCTGACTTTC. It specifies CASSLRSSGANVLTF.